Below, 26 T cell receptor beta chains from the same sample are listed, as sequenced in a study of regulatory T cells in long-lasting Graves disease. Noted time point: newly diagnosed GD, antithyroid drugs for less than 3 months. PBMCs were the source of the RNA used for TCR sequencing. Assembly of TCR beta libraries relied on iRepertoire HTBI primers together with Arm-PCR of CDR3 regions. TCRdb reanalysed the multiplex PCR reads using MiXCR and keeps one entry per CDR3 protein. The sample has some 400,000 distinct CDR3 sequences, more than 13% seen once. This sample also appeared in a second study, on T cells in Graves' hyperthyroidism and ophthalmopathy.

The sequencing used peripheral blood mononuclear cells (PBMCs), collected at new diagnosis, from a patient treated with antithyroid drugs. The receptors were sampled from a woman aged 30 to 39 with Graves disease.

The chain carries TRBV5-1 and TRBJ2-5; maybe TRBD2 (5 bases). This CDR3 is 15 amino acids long. In germline, CDR1 is SGHRS, CDR2 YFSETQ. V was clipped by 4 bases and J by 3 bases, with 16 bases between them. The CDR3 bases are TGCGCCAGCAGCGGGCGGGCAGCCCGGGAAGAGACCCAGTACTTC. This sequence encodes CASSGRAAREETQYF.

This clonotype has a count of ten or more. The chain uses TRBV12-3 or TRBV12-4 and TRBJ2-5; D might be TRBD2 (5 bases). The V gene lost 5 bases and the J gene lost 9 bases, with 22 bases spanning the gap. The CDR3 is 15 amino acids. CDR3 coding DNA: TGTGCCAGCAGTCCCGGGGATCCGTCAAGAGTGGCCCAGTACTTC. Translated: CASSPGDPSRVAQYF.

Ten or more counts support this clonotype. J is TRBJ2-1 and V is TRBV27, with 7 bases that match TRBD2. Germline values: CDR1 MNHEY, CDR2 SMNVEV (reference sequence). V gave up 3 bases and J gave up 10 bases; unmatched junction bases: 15. This CDR3 has 16 amino acids. CDR3 nucleotide sequence: TGTGCCAGCAGTTTTCGGGACTACACCTATCGGGAAGAGCAGTTCTTC. Protein product: CASSFRDYTYREEQFF.

In nucleotides, the CDR3 is TGCGCCAGCAGCTTGGCTAGGGGGACCCAGTACTTC. Translation gives CASSLARGTQYF. The chain links TRBV5-1 to TRBJ2-3; maybe TRBD1 (5 bases). The DNA end is more similar to TRBJ2-5, so the J call may be wrong. Germline CDR1 SGHRS, CDR2 YFSETQ. The length of the CDR3 is 12 residues.

Ten or more counts support this clonotype. The chain employs TRBV6-1 and TRBJ1-5, with D maybe TRBD1 (6 bases). The CDR3 contains 12 residues. The ends were cut back, 6 bases at V and 8 bases at J, with 11 bases in the middle. Germline CDR1 reads MNHNS; CDR2 reads SASEGT. The CDR3 sequence is CASSLGGKPQHF. CDR3 nucleotide sequence: TGTGCCAGCAGCCTAGGGGGAAAGCCCCAGCATTTT.

For this clonotype: At one end, the junction sequence differs from germline, possibly due to a read error. V usage is TRBV6-2 or TRBV6-3 and J usage is TRBJ2-1, with 8 positions matching TRBD2. This CDR3 contains 15 residues. CDR1 is MNHEY, CDR2 SVGEGT, per germline. The CDR3 spells CASSESKRGYNEQFF. CDR3 nucleotide sequence: TGCGCCAGCAGTGAGTCGAAGCGGGGGTACAATGAGCAGTTCTTC.

This clonotype was detected many times. The V and J genes are TRBV12-3 or TRBV12-4 and TRBJ1-5, with D hard to call. Deletions cut 4 bases from V and 3 bases from J, with 13 bases between. This CDR3 contains 15 residues. The CDR3 reads CASSWRNSYNQPQHF. The CDR3 bases are TGTGCCAGCAGTTGGAGGAACAGCTACAATCAGCCCCAGCATTTT.

This clonotype was counted a few times. A junction end diverges from the germline sequence, so it may reflect a read error. The chain recombines TRBV12-3 or TRBV12-4 with TRBJ2-1; D call uncertain. The CDR3 totals 12 residues. The CDR3 is CASSLGSNERFF. The CDR3 nucleotides read TGTGCCAGCAGTTTAGGTAGCAATGAGCGGTTCTTC.

Many counts were recorded for this clonotype. The chain recombines TRBV6-4 with TRBJ2-3; no clear D. CDR3 size: 18 residues. Germline values: CDR1 MRHNA, CDR2 SNTAGT. V was trimmed by 0 bases and J by 0 bases, leaving 16 bases between them. CDR3 loop: CASSDSSSLESSTDTQYF. CDR3 nucleotides: TGTGCCAGCAGTGACTCGAGTTCTTTGGAGAGTAGCACAGATACGCAGTATTTT.

This clonotype was observed a handful of times. The chain combines TRBV11-1 with TRBJ2-2; the match to TRBD2 covers 7 bases. The CDR3 is 16 amino acids. Germline CDR1 reads SGHAT; CDR2 reads FQDESV (reference sequence). The junction had 7 bases not matched to a gene; V was cut back by 5 bases and J by 1 base. The CDR3 loop is CASSALGLENTGELFF. The CDR3, as DNA: TGTGCCAGCAGCGCCCTCGGACTAGAGAACACCGGGGAGCTGTTTTTT.

A few counts support this clonotype. The chain has TRBV24-1 and TRBJ1-2; 9 bases line up with TRBD1. The germline V gene encodes CDR1 KGHDR and CDR2 SFDVKD. With V trimmed by 9 bases and J by 5 bases, 6 bases remained unmatched. The CDR3 is 13 residues long. For the CDR3, the DNA is TGTGCCACCTCGGGGACAGGGATGTATGGCTACACCTTC. Translated, it gives CATSGTGMYGYTF.

This clonotype was counted a few times. The chain joins TRBV3-1 to TRBJ2-3; 9 bases fit TRBD2. CDR1 and CDR2 from the germline V gene are LGHDT and YNNKEL (reference sequence). CDR3 length equals 15 residues. The V and J ends lost 4 bases and 2 bases, in that order; junction bases with no gene match: 4. The CDR3 region is CASSRGGAPTDTQYF. For the CDR3, the DNA is TGTGCCAGCAGCCGCGGGGGGGCGCCCACAGATACGCAGTATTTT.

At least ten counts were recorded for this clonotype. This chain links TRBV7-3 with TRBJ2-5; 10 bases are a match to TRBD2. The J segment lost 4 bases and the V segment lost 0 bases, leaving 5 bases of the junction unmatched. Germline-derived CDR1 and CDR2 are SGHTA and FQGTGA. The CDR3 covers 16 residues. This CDR3 is CASSLTPLAGSETQYF. CDR3 in DNA: TGTGCCAGCAGCTTAACGCCACTAGCGGGATCAGAGACCCAGTACTTC.

The table lists this clonotype with many counts. This chain links TRBV3-1 with TRBJ1-2, with 7 positions matching TRBD1. After removal of 2 bases from V and 8 bases from J, the junction contained 8 bases not matched to a gene. There are 14 residues in the CDR3. The germline gives CDR1 LGHDT, CDR2 YNNKEL (reference sequence). CDR3 sequence: CASSQSDREEGYTF. The CDR3 coding sequence is TGTGCCAGCAGCCAATCAGACAGGGAGGAAGGCTACACCTTC.

This clonotype appeared many times. CDR3 DNA sequence: TGTGCCAGCAGTTTAGGGACCAGCACTGAAGCTTTCTTT. Translated: CASSLGTSTEAFF. V gene TRBV28 combines with J gene TRBJ1-1, with D maybe TRBD1 (5 bases). The CDR3 extends over 13 amino acids. Germline V gene lookup returns CDR1 MDHEN and CDR2 SYDVKM. V lost 2 bases, J lost 4 bases, and 8 bases lay in between. Supplemented by reference TRBV28 and TRBJ1-1, the full variable domain reads DVKVTQSSRYLVKRTGEKVFLECVQDMDHENMFWYRQDPGLGLRLIYFSYDVKMKEKGDIPEGYSVSREKKERFSLILESASTNQTSMYLCASSLGTSTEAFFGQGTRLTVV.

This rearrangement joins TRBV20-1 to TRBJ2-7; 11 bases are shared with TRBD2. The CDR3 loop spans 15 amino acids. Trimming took 0 bases from V and 3 from J; bases not matched to a gene: 4. The germline V gene has CDR1 DFQATT and CDR2 SNEGSKA (reference sequence). For the CDR3, the DNA is TGCAGTGCTAGAGATGATCTAGCGGGAGGCTACGAGCAGTACTTC. Translating gives CSARDDLAGGYEQYF.

The table lists this clonotype with many counts. This chain uses TRBV5-1 with TRBJ1-1; D ambiguous. V was trimmed by 5 bases and J by 4 bases, leaving 12 bases between them. The CDR3 consists of 13 residues. Germline lookup yields CDR1 SGHRS and CDR2 YFSETQ. CDR3: CASRGSWVTEAFF. The CDR3 nucleotides are TGCGCCAGCAGAGGCAGCTGGGTCACTGAAGCTTTCTTT.

The V gene is TRBV27, the J gene TRBJ2-2; a possible D gene is TRBD1 (6 bases). The length of the CDR3 is 14 residues. Germline assignment: CDR1 MNHEY and CDR2 SMNVEV (reference sequence). V was pared by 7 bases and J by 4 bases, with 13 bases between. Here the CDR3 reads CASTTGHITGELFF. CDR3 in DNA: TGTGCCAGCACTACGGGACATATCACCGGGGAGCTGTTTTTT.

This clonotype occurred a few times. The genes are TRBV3-1 and TRBJ1-1; the D is unclear. With 4 bases removed from V and 1 base from J, the gap between germline ends came to 16 bases. The CDR3 runs to 16 residues. Germline V gene lookup returns CDR1 LGHDT and CDR2 YNNKEL (reference sequence). This chain's CDR3 is CASSPELSTANTEAFF. The CDR3 region has the DNA TGTGCCAGCAGCCCTGAGCTATCAACGGCGAACACTGAAGCTTTCTTT.

This clonotype was seen many times. The V and J genes are TRBV29-1 and TRBJ2-1, with 13 nucleotides matching TRBD2. Germline V gives CDR1 SQVTM, CDR2 ANQGSEA. This CDR3 spans 13 amino acids. With 5 bases clipped from V and 7 bases from J, the junction kept 2 bases outside the gene matches. CDR3 sequence reads: CSVRTSGGNEQFF. The CDR3 nucleotides are TGCAGCGTTCGGACTAGCGGGGGTAATGAGCAGTTCTTC.

This clonotype was found many times. The chain combines TRBV19 with TRBJ1-1; 9 positions match TRBD1. CDR1 LNHDA and CDR2 SQIVND come from the germline V gene (reference sequence). Losses at the gene ends were 5 bases for V and 6 bases for J; bases not matched to a gene: 7. The CDR3 length is 14 residues. CDR3 protein: CASSAKTGGSEAFF. As DNA, the CDR3 is TGTGCCAGTAGTGCTAAGACAGGGGGATCTGAAGCTTTCTTT.

V and J are TRBV5-1 and TRBJ2-3; 11 bases match TRBD2. Losses at the gene ends were 4 bases for V and 4 bases for J; bases not matched to a gene: 8. From germline, CDR1 is SGHRS and CDR2 YFSETQ. The CDR3 runs 16 residues. CDR3 DNA: TGCGCCAGCAGCCGGGGGACTAGCGGAGGGGCAGATACGCAGTATTTT. This encodes CASSRGTSGGADTQYF.

This chain uses TRBV11-1 with TRBJ2-1, with TRBD2 identical over 7 bases. The CDR3 is 17 residues long. After removal of 1 base from V and 7 bases from J, the junction contained 13 bases not matched to a gene. Germline CDR1 reads SGHAT; CDR2 reads FQDESV (reference sequence). CDR3 residues: CASSLVPGGSEGNEQFF. CDR3 DNA sequence: TGTGCCAGCAGCTTAGTTCCCGGCGGGAGTGAAGGGAATGAGCAGTTCTTC.

The chain recombines TRBV10-3 with TRBJ2-7; D remains unclear. This CDR3 region has 14 residues. V lost 4 bases, J lost 6 bases, and 16 bases lay in between. CDR1 and CDR2 from the germline V gene are ENHRY and SYGVKD. This CDR3 reads CAISGLGQPGEQYF. The CDR3 nucleotides read TGTGCCATCAGTGGGTTAGGGCAACCTGGCGAGCAGTACTTC.

V usage is TRBV4-2 and J usage is TRBJ1-2, with D perhaps matching TRBD1 (5 bases). V was shortened by 4 bases and J by 7 bases, with 19 bases between the two germline ends. Per the germline V gene, CDR1 is LGHNA and CDR2 is YNFKEQ. The CDR3 consists of 15 residues. The chain's CDR3 is CASSLVGAPESGYTF. The CDR3 bases are TGTGCCAGCAGCCTGGTCGGGGCACCGGAGAGTGGCTACACCTTC.

This rearrangement joins TRBV7-9 to TRBJ2-7, with 7 positions matching TRBD1. J was trimmed by 1 base and V by 1 base; bases with no gene match: 4. Germline V gene sequence: CDR1 SEHNR, CDR2 FQNEAQ (reference sequence). The CDR3 sequence is 15 residues long. CDR3: CASSLEPGQSYEQYF. In nucleotides, the CDR3 is TGTGCCAGCAGCTTAGAGCCGGGACAGTCCTACGAGCAGTACTTC.